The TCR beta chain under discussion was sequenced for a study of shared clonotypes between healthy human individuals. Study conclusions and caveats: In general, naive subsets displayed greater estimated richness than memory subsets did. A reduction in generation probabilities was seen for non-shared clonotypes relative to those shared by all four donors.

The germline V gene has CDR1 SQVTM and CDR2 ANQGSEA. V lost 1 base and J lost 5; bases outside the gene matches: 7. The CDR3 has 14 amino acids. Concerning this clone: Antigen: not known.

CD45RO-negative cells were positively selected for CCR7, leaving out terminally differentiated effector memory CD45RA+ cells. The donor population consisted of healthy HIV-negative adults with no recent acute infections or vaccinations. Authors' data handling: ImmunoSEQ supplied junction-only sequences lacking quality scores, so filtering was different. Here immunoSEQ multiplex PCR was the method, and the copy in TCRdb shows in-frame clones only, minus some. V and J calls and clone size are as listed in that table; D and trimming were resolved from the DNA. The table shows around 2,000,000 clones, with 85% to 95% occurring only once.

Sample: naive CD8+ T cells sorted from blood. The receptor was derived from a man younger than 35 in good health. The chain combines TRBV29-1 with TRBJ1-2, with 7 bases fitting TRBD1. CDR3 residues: CSVEGQGLGYGYTF. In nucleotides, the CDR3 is TGCAGCGTTGAAGGACAGGGCCTAGGGTATGGCTACACCTTC.